The rows below give T cell receptor beta chains drawn from one sample of a study of memory CD4+ T cells and cytomegalovirus serostatus. Clones were read by immunoSEQ multiplex PCR, and TCRdb kept only the in-frame ones, dropping some. The sample yields roughly 50,000 clones, approximately 82% seen once. Sequencing used memory CD4+ T cells from blood. The receptors were gathered from an adult in good health and CMV-seronegative. Some clones in this sample may be carry-over from other donors' samples. The CDR3 runs from the conserved cysteine through the conserved F or W. Each record gives: clone size, D gene, V gene, J gene, CDR3 DNA, CDR3 protein. A D gene is named only where the DNA matches it firmly. Not all rows give a size; the values are once, few, many and, for expanded clones, a class.

NA,TRBD2,TRBV5-1,TRBJ2-2,TGCGCCAGCAGGGATCCGGGACTAGCGGTGCGGAGGAACACCGGGGAGCTGTTTTTT,CASRDPGLAVRRNTGELFF
NA,NA,TRBV30,TRBJ2-7,TGTGCCTGGAGCGCTCCGGGCCCCGAGTTCTCCTACGAGCAGTACTTC,CAWSAPGPEFSYEQYF
NA,TRBD1,TRBV5-3,TRBJ1-2,TGTGCCAGAAGCTCTTACAGGGGGGAGGGGCATGGCTACACCTTC,CARSSYRGEGHGYTF
few,TRBD1,TRBV5-1,TRBJ2-7,TGCGCCAGCAGCTTGGTAGGACAGGGTGAGAAATTGCACTTC,CASSLVGQGEKLHF
NA,NA,TRBV5-5,TRBJ1-1,TGTGCCAGCAGCTTTTGGGACACGAACACTGAAGCTTTCTTT,CASSFWDTNTEAFF
NA,TRBD1,TRBV5-4,TRBJ2-7,TGTGCCTCCGGGACAGGGGGTACCGAGCAGTACTTC,CASGTGGTEQYF
NA,NA,TRBV5-1,TRBJ1-1,TGCGCCAGCAGCCCGCTGGACGGGAACACTGAAGCTTTCTTT,CASSPLDGNTEAFF
few,NA,TRBV28,TRBJ2-5,TGTGCCAGCAGTTCCCTGGGTCTACAGACCCAGTACTTC,CASSSLGLQTQYF
NA,TRBD1,TRBV27,TRBJ2-5,TGTGCCAGCAGAGATCACAGGGGGCTGGACGCCCAGTACTTC,CASRDHRGLDAQYF
NA,TRBD1,TRBV11-2,TRBJ2-1,TGTGCCAGCAGCTTAGGAGACAGGGCTTACAATGAGCAGTTCTTC,CASSLGDRAYNEQFF
NA,NA,TRBV30,TRBJ1-1,TGTGCCTGGAGCAGAACTCTCACTGAAGCTTTCTTT,CAWSRTLTEAFF
NA,NA,TRBV7-2,TRBJ2-5,TGTGCCAGCAGCTCGGACCTTACAGAGACCCAGTACTTC,CASSSDLTETQYF
NA,NA,TRBV6-6,TRBJ1-3,TGTGCCAGCAGTTACCGATCTGGAAACACCATATATTTT,CASSYRSGNTIYF
NA,NA,TRBV2,TRBJ2-7,TGTGCCAGCAGTGAGTGGGGCGAGCAGTACTTC,CASSEWGEQYF
once,TRBD2,TRBV6-1,TRBJ2-1,TGTGCCAGCTTTAGCGGGAGGGCCCTAGATGAGCAGTTCTTC,CASFSGRALDEQFF
once,NA,TRBV27,TRBJ2-5,TGTGCCAGCAAGTTTAGAGAGACCCAGTACTTC,CASKFRETQYF
NA,NA,TRBV28,TRBJ2-4,TGTGCCAGCAGTCCAATGCGGGAACTAGCCAAAAACATTCAGTACTTC,CASSPMRELAKNIQYF
NA,TRBD2,TRBV7-6,TRBJ2-2,TGTGCCAGCAGCTTATCACGGACTAGCGGGAGTATGGAGCTGTTTTTT,CASSLSRTSGSMELFF
NA,NA,TRBV6-6,TRBJ1-5,TGTGCCAGCAGAATTCTAAATCAGCCCCAGCATTTT,CASRILNQPQHF
NA,NA,TRBV30,TRBJ1-1,TGTGCCTGGAGTATCCAACAGGGAGCTGAAGCTTTCTTT,CAWSIQQGAEAFF
NA,NA,TRBV6-5,TRBJ1-6,TGTGCCAGCAGCCCGGGACAAGGGTATAATTCACCCCTCCACTTT,CASSPGQGYNSPLHF
NA,TRBD1,TRBV5-1,TRBJ1-4,TGCGCCAGCAGCTTCAACGGACAGGCGTCGAATGAAAAACTGTTTTTT,CASSFNGQASNEKLFF
NA,TRBD1,TRBV7-2,TRBJ1-2,TGTGCCAGCAGCTTAACAGGGGAGGTCTATGGCTACACCTTC,CASSLTGEVYGYTF
NA,TRBD1,TRBV5-6,TRBJ1-1,TGTGCCAGCAGCTTGGTAGGACAGGGGGCAAGTGAAGCTTTCTTT,CASSLVGQGASEAFF
once,NA,TRBV5-6,TRBJ1-5,TGTGCCAGCAGCTTCGGGCCCCCAAGTAGAAGCAATCAGCCCCAGCATTTT,CASSFGPPSRSNQPQHF
NA,NA,TRBV6-6,TRBJ1-5,TGTGCCAGCAGTTACTCTCCGGAGCCCCAGCATTTT,CASSYSPEPQHF
few,NA,TRBV7-6,TRBJ2-2,TGTGCCACCAGCACCGGAGGGGCCCTCCAGAACACCGGGGAGCTGTTTTTT,CATSTGGALQNTGELFF
NA,TRBD2,TRBV12-5,TRBJ2-2,TGTGCTAGTGGTTTTGTGGTTGGGCGGGAGACGAGGATGACCGGGGAGCTGTTTTTT,CASGFVVGRETRMTGELFF
NA,NA,TRBV18,TRBJ1-1,TGTGCCAGCTCACCGACAACTAACACTGAAGCTTTCTTT,CASSPTTNTEAFF
NA,NA,TRBV4-3,TRBJ2-2,TGCGCCAGCAGCCAAGAATATGTCGGGGAGCTGTTTTTT,CASSQEYVGELFF
NA,NA,TRBV7-3,TRBJ1-1,TGTGCCAGCAGTTTGGGCGTGGACACTGAAGCTTTCTTT,CASSLGVDTEAFF
NA,NA,TRBV5-1,TRBJ1-5,TGCGCCCGCTTAAGGACAGTGAGTTGGCAGCCCCAGCATTTT,CARLRTVSWQPQHF
few,TRBD2,TRBV4-3,TRBJ2-7,TGCGCCAGCAGCCAAGGTGATAGCGGGAGCTTATGGTACGAGCAGTACTTC,CASSQGDSGSLWYEQYF
once,TRBD2,TRBV4-1,TRBJ2-3,TGCGCCAGCAGCCAAGATCGGGCTAGCGGGAGTAATACGCAGTATTTT,CASSQDRASGSNTQYF
NA,NA,TRBV7-2,TRBJ1-3,TGTGCCAGCAGCTTAGGGTCGGGACCCGGAAACACCATATATTTT,CASSLGSGPGNTIYF
NA,TRBD1,TRBV29-1,TRBJ2-5,TGCAGCGTTGCGGCGGGGACAGGAGGGGAGACCCAGTACTTC,CSVAAGTGGETQYF
few,TRBD1,TRBV28,TRBJ1-2,TGTGCCAGCAGTCCGGCCGGACAGGGTAAACGAGGCTACACCTTC,CASSPAGQGKRGYTF
once,NA,TRBV5-1,TRBJ1-1,TGCGCCAGCAGCTTGTGGTATGAGGGGGTGAACACTGAAGCTTTCTTT,CASSLWYEGVNTEAFF
NA,NA,TRBV4-2,TRBJ2-4,TGTGCCAGCAGCCAAGCCGGGAGAGGAAACATTCAGTACTTC,CASSQAGRGNIQYF
NA,NA,TRBV10-2,TRBJ1-3,TGCGCCAGCAGTGAGACAGGGATCGGAAACACCATATATTTT,CASSETGIGNTIYF
few,NA,TRBV28,TRBJ1-1,TGTGCCAGCACCCCCGAGACAGTCTACACTGAAGCTTTCTTT,CASTPETVYTEAFF
NA,NA,TRBV5-6,TRBJ2-5,TGTGCCAGCAGCTTGGGCTTAGTAAGTGGGGAGACCCAGTACTTC,CASSLGLVSGETQYF